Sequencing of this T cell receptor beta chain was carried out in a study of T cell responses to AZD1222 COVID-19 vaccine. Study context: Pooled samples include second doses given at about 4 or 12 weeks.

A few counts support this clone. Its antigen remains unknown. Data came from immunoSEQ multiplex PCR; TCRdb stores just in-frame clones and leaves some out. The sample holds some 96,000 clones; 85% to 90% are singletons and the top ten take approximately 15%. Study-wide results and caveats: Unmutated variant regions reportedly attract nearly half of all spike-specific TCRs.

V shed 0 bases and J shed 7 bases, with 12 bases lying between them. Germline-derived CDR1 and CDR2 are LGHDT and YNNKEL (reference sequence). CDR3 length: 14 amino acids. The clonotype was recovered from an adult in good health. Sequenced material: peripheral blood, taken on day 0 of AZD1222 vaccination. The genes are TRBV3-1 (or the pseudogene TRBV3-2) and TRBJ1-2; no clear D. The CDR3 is CASSQERGTGGYTF. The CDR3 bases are TGTGCCAGCAGCCAAGAGCGGGGAACTGGTGGCTACACCTTC.